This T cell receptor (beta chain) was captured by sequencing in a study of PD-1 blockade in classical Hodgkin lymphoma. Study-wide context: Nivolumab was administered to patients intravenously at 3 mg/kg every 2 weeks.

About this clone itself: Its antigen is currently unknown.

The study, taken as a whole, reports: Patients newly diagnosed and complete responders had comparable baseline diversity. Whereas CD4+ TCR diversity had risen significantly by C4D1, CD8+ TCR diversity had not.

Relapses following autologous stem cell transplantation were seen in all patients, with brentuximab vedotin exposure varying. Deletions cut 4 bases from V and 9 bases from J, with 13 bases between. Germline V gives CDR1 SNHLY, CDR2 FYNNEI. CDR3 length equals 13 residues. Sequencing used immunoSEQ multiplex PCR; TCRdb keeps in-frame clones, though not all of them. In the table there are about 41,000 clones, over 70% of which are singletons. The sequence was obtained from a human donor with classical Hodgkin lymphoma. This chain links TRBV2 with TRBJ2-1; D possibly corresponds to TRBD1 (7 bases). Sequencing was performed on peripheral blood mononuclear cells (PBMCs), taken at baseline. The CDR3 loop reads CASSGQGGGEQFF. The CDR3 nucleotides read TGTGCCAGCAGTGGACAGGGAGGCGGTGAGCAGTTCTTC.